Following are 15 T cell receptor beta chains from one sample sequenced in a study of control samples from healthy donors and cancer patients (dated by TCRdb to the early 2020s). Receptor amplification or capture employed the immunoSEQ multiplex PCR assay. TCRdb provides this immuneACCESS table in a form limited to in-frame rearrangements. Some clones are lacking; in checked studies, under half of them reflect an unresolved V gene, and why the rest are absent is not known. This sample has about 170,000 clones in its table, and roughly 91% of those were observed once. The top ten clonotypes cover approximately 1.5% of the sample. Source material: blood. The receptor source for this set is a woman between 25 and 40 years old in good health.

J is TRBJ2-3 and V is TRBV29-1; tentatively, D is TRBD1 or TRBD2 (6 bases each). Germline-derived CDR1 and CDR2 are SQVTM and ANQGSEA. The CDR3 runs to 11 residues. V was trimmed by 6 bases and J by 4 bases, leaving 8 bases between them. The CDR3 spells CSVRGADTQYF. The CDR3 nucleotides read TGCAGCGTGAGGGGGGCAGATACGCAGTATTTT.

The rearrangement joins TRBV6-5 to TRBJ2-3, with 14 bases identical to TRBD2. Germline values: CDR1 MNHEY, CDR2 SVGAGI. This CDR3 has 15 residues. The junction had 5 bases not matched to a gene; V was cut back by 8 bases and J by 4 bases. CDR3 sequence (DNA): TGTGCCAGCTCCCGACTAGCGGGGGGGCCAGATACGCAGTATTTT. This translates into CASSRLAGGPDTQYF.

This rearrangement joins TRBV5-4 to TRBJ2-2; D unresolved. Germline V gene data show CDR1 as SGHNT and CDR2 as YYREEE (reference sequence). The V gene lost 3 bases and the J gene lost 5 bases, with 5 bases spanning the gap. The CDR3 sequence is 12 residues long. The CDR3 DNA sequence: TGTGCCAGCAGCTGGGGTACCGGGGAGCTGTTTTTT. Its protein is CASSWGTGELFF.

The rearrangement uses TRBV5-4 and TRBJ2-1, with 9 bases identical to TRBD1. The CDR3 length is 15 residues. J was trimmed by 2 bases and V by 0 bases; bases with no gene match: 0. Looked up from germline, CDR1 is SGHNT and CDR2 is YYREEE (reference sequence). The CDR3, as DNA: TGTGCCAGCAGCTTGGGACAGGGGGCCTACAATGAGCAGTTCTTC. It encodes CASSLGQGAYNEQFF.

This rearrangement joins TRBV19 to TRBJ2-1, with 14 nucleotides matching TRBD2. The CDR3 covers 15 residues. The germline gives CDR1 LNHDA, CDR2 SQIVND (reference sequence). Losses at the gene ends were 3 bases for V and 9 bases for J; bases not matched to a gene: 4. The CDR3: CASSMTSGRAGEQFF. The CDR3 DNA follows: TGTGCCAGTAGTATGACTAGCGGGAGGGCCGGTGAGCAGTTCTTC.

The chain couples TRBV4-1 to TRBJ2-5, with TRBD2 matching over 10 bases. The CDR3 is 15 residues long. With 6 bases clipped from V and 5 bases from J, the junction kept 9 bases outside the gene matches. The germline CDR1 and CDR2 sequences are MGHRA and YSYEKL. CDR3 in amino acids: CASRAGAGGVETQYF. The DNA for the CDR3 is TGCGCCAGCAGGGCCGGAGCGGGGGGGGTGGAGACCCAGTACTTC.

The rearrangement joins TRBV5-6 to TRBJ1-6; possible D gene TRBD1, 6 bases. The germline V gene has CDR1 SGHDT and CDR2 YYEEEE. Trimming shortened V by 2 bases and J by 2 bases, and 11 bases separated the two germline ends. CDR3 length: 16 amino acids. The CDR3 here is CASSFYRAPYNSPLHF. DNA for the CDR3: TGTGCCAGCAGCTTCTACAGGGCCCCCTATAATTCACCCCTCCACTTT. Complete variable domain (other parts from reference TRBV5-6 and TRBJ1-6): DAGVTQSPTHLIKTRGQQVTLRCSPKSGHDTVSWYQQALGQGPQFIFQYYEEEERQRGNFPDRFSGHQFPNYSSELNVNALLLGDSALYLCASSFYRAPYNSPLHFGNGTRLTVT.

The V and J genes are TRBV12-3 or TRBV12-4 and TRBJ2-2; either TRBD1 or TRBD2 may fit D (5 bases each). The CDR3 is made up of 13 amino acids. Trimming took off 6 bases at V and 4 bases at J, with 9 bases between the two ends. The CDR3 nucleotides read TGTGCCAGCAGCGGGGACGCCACCGGGGAGCTGTTTTTT. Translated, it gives CASSGDATGELFF.

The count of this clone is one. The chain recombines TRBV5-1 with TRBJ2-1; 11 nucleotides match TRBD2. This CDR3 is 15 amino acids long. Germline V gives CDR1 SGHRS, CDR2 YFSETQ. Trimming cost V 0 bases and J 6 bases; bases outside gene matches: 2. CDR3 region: CASSLVAGGLNEQFF. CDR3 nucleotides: TGCGCCAGCAGCTTGGTAGCGGGGGGGCTCAATGAGCAGTTCTTC.

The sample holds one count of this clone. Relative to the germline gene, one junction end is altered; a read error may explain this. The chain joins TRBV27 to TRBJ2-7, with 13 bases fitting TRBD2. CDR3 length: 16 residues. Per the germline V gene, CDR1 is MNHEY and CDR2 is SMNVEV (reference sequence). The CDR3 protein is CATSLELAGGPHEQYF. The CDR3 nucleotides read TGTGCCACCAGTTTAGAACTAGCGGGAGGGCCCCACGAGCAGTACTTC.

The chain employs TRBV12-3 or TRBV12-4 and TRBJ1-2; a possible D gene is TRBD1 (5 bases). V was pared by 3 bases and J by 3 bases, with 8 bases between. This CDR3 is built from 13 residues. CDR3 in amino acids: CASSFLGDYGYTF. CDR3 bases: TGTGCCAGCAGTTTCCTAGGGGACTATGGCTACACCTTC.

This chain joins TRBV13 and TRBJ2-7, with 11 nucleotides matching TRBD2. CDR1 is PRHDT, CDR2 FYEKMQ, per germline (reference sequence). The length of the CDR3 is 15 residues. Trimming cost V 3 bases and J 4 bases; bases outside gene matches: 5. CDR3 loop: CASSLRPSGRYEQYF. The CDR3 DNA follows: TGTGCCAGCAGCTTGCGGCCTAGCGGGAGGTACGAGCAGTACTTC. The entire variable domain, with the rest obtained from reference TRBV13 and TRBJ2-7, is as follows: AAGVIQSPRHLIKEKRETATLKCYPIPRHDTVYWYQQGPGQDPQFLISFYEKMQSDKGSIPDRFSAQQFSDYHSELNMSSLELGDSALYFCASSLRPSGRYEQYFGPGTRLTVT.

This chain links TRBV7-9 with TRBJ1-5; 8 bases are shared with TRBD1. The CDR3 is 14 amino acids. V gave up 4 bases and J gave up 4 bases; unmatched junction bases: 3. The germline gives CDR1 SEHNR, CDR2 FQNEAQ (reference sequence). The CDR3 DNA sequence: TGTGCCAGCAGCTCAGGGGGCTCGAATCAGCCCCAGCATTTT. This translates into CASSSGGSNQPQHF. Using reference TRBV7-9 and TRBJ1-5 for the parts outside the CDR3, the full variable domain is DTGVSQNPRHKITKRGQNVTFRCDPISEHNRLYWYRQTLGQGPEFLTYFQNEAQLEKSRLLSDRFSAERPKGSFSTLEIQRTEQGDSAMYLCASSSGGSNQPQHFGDGTRLSIL.

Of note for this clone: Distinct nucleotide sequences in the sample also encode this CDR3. The CDR3 coding sequence is TGTGCCAGCAGCTTAGTCCAGAACACTGAAGCTTTCTTT. Amino acids: CASSLVQNTEAFF. The chain carries TRBV7-2 and TRBJ1-1; D remains ambiguous. Trimming removed 1 base at V and 1 base at J, with 4 bases between. The germline gives CDR1 SGHTA, CDR2 FQGNSA. The CDR3 is 13 residues long. Using reference TRBV7-2 and TRBJ1-1 for the parts outside the CDR3, the full variable domain is GAGVSQSPSNKVTEKGKDVELRCDPISGHTALYWYRQSLGQGLEFLIYFQGNSAPDKSGLPSDRFSAERTGGSVSTLTIQRTQQEDSAVYLCASSLVQNTEAFFGQGTRLTVV.

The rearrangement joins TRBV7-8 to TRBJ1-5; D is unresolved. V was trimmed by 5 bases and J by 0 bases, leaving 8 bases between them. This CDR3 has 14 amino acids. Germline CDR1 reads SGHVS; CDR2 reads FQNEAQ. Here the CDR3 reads CASSPQYSNQPQHF. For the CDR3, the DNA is TGTGCCAGCAGCCCTCAGTATAGCAATCAGCCCCAGCATTTT.